The 26 T cell receptor beta chains below were found in one sample sequenced in a study of patients and donors after allogeneic stem cell transplantation (dated by TCRdb to the early 2020s). Library preparation employed RT-PCR. Sequencing was carried out with a NextSeq 550. TCRdb ran its own pipeline on the public reads, namely fastp trimming at Q25 and MiXCR clone calling, and kept in-frame beta chains. One record per CDR3 amino acid sequence lists the most common genes and DNA. This sample is represented by about 200,000 distinct CDR3 sequences; 38% of them were singletons. Approximately 10% of the sample lies in the top ten. The sample consisted of blood, either unsorted or a sorted T cell fraction (not recorded which). The receptors come from a human donor who was either an allogeneic HSCT recipient or a stem cell or donor lymphocyte infusion donor (not recorded which). It is not recorded whose cells these are; they may come from a transplant donor.

The chain has TRBV4-1 and TRBJ1-4; tentatively, D is TRBD1 (6 bases). CDR3 length: 13 residues. Between the trimmed V and J ends, which lost 4 bases and 8 bases, there was a span of 11 bases. Germline assignment: CDR1 MGHRA and CDR2 YSYEKL. The CDR3 sequence: CASSLTGWEKLFF. In DNA, the CDR3 is TGCGCCAGCAGCCTAACAGGGTGGGAAAAACTGTTTTTT.

This sequence joins TRBV7-2 and TRBJ1-4, with no clear D. The CDR3 runs to 17 residues. Germline V CDR1 and CDR2: SGHTA, FQGNSA. The V end lost 1 base, the J end lost 10 bases, and 22 bases lay between the germline ends. Written as DNA, the CDR3 is TGTGCCAGCAGCTTAGAAGGTAGCGGGTCTCGCCTTGGAAAACTGTTTTTT. Translation: CASSLEGSGSRLGKLFF.

The chain employs TRBV28 and TRBJ2-7; D is uncertain. V was trimmed by 5 bases and J by 0 bases, leaving 23 bases between them. Germline V lookup: CDR1 MDHEN, CDR2 SYDVKM. This CDR3 contains 18 residues. CDR3 DNA: TGTGCCAGCAGTCAATCTGGCTCTTTGGGAACGTACTCCTACGAGCAGTACTTC. Protein product: CASSQSGSLGTYSYEQYF. Using reference TRBV28 and TRBJ2-7 for the parts outside the CDR3, the full variable domain is DVKVTQSSRYLVKRTGEKVFLECVQDMDHENMFWYRQDPGLGLRLIYFSYDVKMKEKGDIPEGYSVSREKKERFSLILESASTNQTSMYLCASSQSGSLGTYSYEQYFGPGTRLTVT.

This clonotype was detected only a few times. The V and J genes are TRBV9 and TRBJ2-3, with TRBD2 identical over 9 bases. The germline gives CDR1 SGDLS, CDR2 YYNGEE. CDR3 length: 16 residues. V lost 4 bases and J lost 3; bases outside the gene matches: 9. The DNA for the CDR3 is TGTGCCAGCAGCCCCTACGGCGGGGGGGCGACAGATACGCAGTATTTT. Its translation: CASSPYGGGATDTQYF.

V is TRBV7-8 and J is TRBJ2-1, with 9 bases that match TRBD2. This CDR3 has 18 residues. Germline V lookup: CDR1 SGHVS, CDR2 FQNEAQ. The V gene end was trimmed by 1 base and the J gene end by 0 bases; junction bases not matched to a gene: 7. CDR3 protein: CASSLEPSGVLSYNEQFF. The CDR3 nucleotides are TGTGCCAGCAGCTTAGAACCTAGCGGGGTCCTCTCCTACAATGAGCAGTTCTTC.

This chain joins TRBV20-1 and TRBJ1-1; 7 positions agree with TRBD1. V lost 1 base to trimming and J lost 8 bases; unmatched junction nucleotides: 7. Per germline, CDR1 DFQATT and CDR2 SNEGSKA (reference sequence). The CDR3 covers 13 residues. CDR3 region: CSARVGTAYEAFF. The CDR3 DNA reads as TGCAGTGCTAGAGTCGGGACAGCTTACGAAGCTTTCTTT.

The chain combines TRBV12-3 or TRBV12-4 with TRBJ2-1; 7 bases are a match to TRBD2. V was pared by 4 bases and J by 0 bases, with 12 bases of the junction left unmatched. The CDR3 extends over 18 amino acids. The CDR3 DNA reads as TGTGCCAGCAGTTCACTTTTTGGGCGGGAGATCTCCTACAATGAGCAGTTCTTC. Amino acid sequence: CASSSLFGREISYNEQFF.

The chain links TRBV7-2 to TRBJ2-2; 9 positions match TRBD1. This CDR3 has 13 amino acids. The J segment lost 5 bases and the V segment lost 5 bases, leaving 0 bases of the junction unmatched. Germline V gene sequence: CDR1 SGHTA, CDR2 FQGNSA. Here the CDR3 reads CASSGTGTGELFF. The CDR3 DNA reads TGTGCCAGCAGCGGGACAGGGACCGGGGAGCTGTTTTTT.

This clonotype has a count of ten or more. This chain connects TRBV4-3 to TRBJ1-1; D is undetermined. V was trimmed by 0 bases and J by 3 bases, leaving 8 bases between them. Germline CDR1 is LGHNA and CDR2 is YSLEER. The CDR3 covers 14 residues. CDR3 coding DNA: TGCGCCAGCAGCCAAGAAGGCCCCCACACTGAAGCTTTCTTT. Its translation is CASSQEGPHTEAFF.

V is TRBV7-2 and J is TRBJ2-1; TRBD1 agrees at 7 bases. The CDR3 has 15 residues. Germline V gene sequence: CDR1 SGHTA, CDR2 FQGNSA. The V gene end was trimmed by 3 bases and the J gene end by 0 bases; junction bases not matched to a gene: 2. The CDR3 coding sequence is TGTGCCAGCAGCTTGGACAGGAGCTCCTACAATGAGCAGTTCTTC. Its protein is CASSLDRSSYNEQFF.

This clonotype was detected a few times. The CDR3 DNA sequence: TGTGCCAGCAGCTTAGGGACGGTAAAAGAGACCCAGTACTTC. It is translated as CASSLGTVKETQYF. V usage is TRBV7-7 and J usage is TRBJ2-5; D call uncertain. The ends were cut back, 1 base at V and 3 bases at J, with 9 bases in the middle. The germline gives CDR1 SSHAT, CDR2 FNYEAQ (reference sequence). This CDR3 spans 14 amino acids.

J is TRBJ1-2 and V is TRBV6-5; D might be TRBD1 (5 bases). The CDR3 consists of 16 residues. The ends were cut back, 1 base at V and 9 bases at J, with 21 bases in the middle. Germline assignment: CDR1 MNHEY and CDR2 SVGAGI. The CDR3 nucleotides read TGTGCCAGCAGTTACTTTCTTCCCGGGACCCTCCGGAGCTACACCTTC. Translated: CASSYFLPGTLRSYTF.

The gene calls are TRBV18 and TRBJ1-1, with D possibly being TRBD1 (6 bases). Between the trimmed V and J ends, which lost 6 bases and 1 base, there was a span of 12 bases. The CDR3 runs 14 residues. Looked up from germline, CDR1 is KGHSH and CDR2 is LQKENI. CDR3 in DNA: TGTGCCAGCTCGAGACAGGACACGAACACTGAAGCTTTCTTT. Protein: CASSRQDTNTEAFF.

This chain links TRBV5-1 with TRBJ1-1, with 10 nucleotides matching TRBD1. The V gene end was trimmed by 2 bases and the J gene end by 0 bases; junction bases not matched to a gene: 10. The CDR3 sequence is 18 residues long. The germline V gene has CDR1 SGHRS and CDR2 YFSETQ. For the CDR3, the DNA is TGCGCCAGCAGCTTCCCACCCGTGACAGGGGGCGTGAACACTGAAGCTTTCTTT. It codes for CASSFPPVTGGVNTEAFF.

This clonotype rates as medium-sized. The J gene is TRBJ1-3, the V gene TRBV12-3 or TRBV12-4, with a weak D call TRBD1 (5 bases). The ends were cut back, 3 bases at V and 0 bases at J, with 12 bases in the middle. The CDR3 spans 16 residues. CDR3: CASSFQGRSSGNTIYF. CDR3 coding DNA: TGTGCCAGCAGTTTTCAGGGCCGAAGCTCTGGAAACACCATATATTTT.

The chain combines TRBV5-1 with TRBJ1-1; D is undetermined. This CDR3 is built from 15 residues. V shed 3 bases and J shed 7 bases, with 19 bases lying between them. Germline loops: CDR1 SGHRS, CDR2 YFSETQ. CDR3 residues: CASSSHQLGGNEAFF. In DNA form, the CDR3 reads TGCGCCAGCAGCTCGCACCAATTGGGAGGGAATGAAGCTTTCTTT. Drawing the rest from reference TRBV5-1 and TRBJ1-1, the complete variable domain is KAGVTQTPRYLIKTRGQQVTLSCSPISGHRSVSWYQQTPGQGLQFLFEYFSETQRNKGNFPGRFSGRQFSNSRSEMNVSTLELGDSALYLCASSSHQLGGNEAFFGQGTRLTVV.

A note on this clonotype: A single base separates this from a much larger clone, so it may be a read error. The chain joins TRBV9 to TRBJ2-2; no definite D call. Germline CDR1 is SGDLS and CDR2 is YYNGEE. The CDR3 covers 14 residues. CDR3 nucleotide sequence: TGTGCCGGCAGCCCCCAATTGGGGTACGGGGAGCTGTTTTTT. This sequence encodes CAGSPQLGYGELFF.

The rearrangement joins TRBV24-1 to TRBJ2-1, with a tentative D call TRBD1 (6 bases). From germline, CDR1 is KGHDR and CDR2 SFDVKD. Trimming took 4 bases from V and 0 from J, leaving 15 bases between them. This CDR3 region has 17 residues. CDR3 region: CATSDHRTASSYNEQFF. The CDR3 DNA reads TGTGCCACCAGTGACCACAGGACAGCGAGCTCCTACAATGAGCAGTTCTTC.

The chain couples TRBV30 to TRBJ1-1; D might be TRBD1 (6 bases). The germline V gene has CDR1 GTSNPN and CDR2 SVGIG (reference sequence). Trimming took off 0 bases at V and 4 bases at J, with 9 bases between the two ends. The CDR3 is made up of 13 amino acids. This CDR3 reads CAWSVQGVTEAFF. CDR3 nucleotides: TGTGCCTGGAGTGTACAGGGAGTCACTGAAGCTTTCTTT.

The sample holds a few counts of this clonotype. V gene TRBV5-8 combines with J gene TRBJ2-4; D is uncertain. CDR3 length: 14 residues. Between the trimmed V and J ends, which lost 2 bases and 0 bases, there was a span of 6 bases. Looked up from germline, CDR1 is SGHTS and CDR2 is YDEGEE. The CDR3 DNA follows: TGTGCCAGCAGCTTTGTCCTAGCCAAAAACATTCAGTACTTC. As protein: CASSFVLAKNIQYF.

This clonotype was counted only a few times. The chain has TRBV20-1 and TRBJ1-2; 7 bases are a match to TRBD1. Germline CDR1 is DFQATT and CDR2 is SNEGSKA (reference sequence). Trimming took 2 bases from V and 8 from J; bases not matched to a gene: 8. CDR3 size: 13 residues. The CDR3 bases are TGCAGTGCTAGACTCGACAGGGAAGGAGGCTACACCTTC. Residues: CSARLDREGGYTF.

This chain connects TRBV9 to TRBJ2-2; TRBD1 aligns across 9 bases. V dropped 0 bases and J dropped 0; count of bases not matched to a gene: 0. From germline, CDR1 is SGDLS and CDR2 YYNGEE. The CDR3 consists of 16 residues. Written as DNA, the CDR3 is TGTGCCAGCAGCGTAGGACAGGGGGCGAACACCGGGGAGCTGTTTTTT. Translation: CASSVGQGANTGELFF.

This clonotype was seen a handful of times. The chain links TRBV7-6 to TRBJ1-6; D is unresolved. The germline V and J ends were trimmed by 11 bases and 5 bases, with 13 bases remaining between them. The germline CDR1 and CDR2 sequences are SGHVS and FNYEAQ. The CDR3 runs 13 residues. The CDR3 DNA is TGTGCCTCCGGTGGGGTCAATAATTCACCCCTCCACTTT. It is translated as CASGGVNNSPLHF.

This clonotype was picked up a small number of times. The gene calls are TRBV12-3 or TRBV12-4 and TRBJ1-3; a possible D gene is TRBD1 (6 bases). This CDR3 contains 16 residues. Trimming left V 6 bases short and J 0 bases short, with 15 bases between. The CDR3 sequence is CASSLLGGHSGNTIYF. CDR3 nucleotide sequence: TGTGCCAGCAGCCTCTTGGGGGGACACTCTGGAAACACCATATATTTT.

This clonotype appeared a few times. J is TRBJ1-1 and V is TRBV7-9; 10 nucleotides match TRBD1. The CDR3 contains 16 residues. Looked up from germline, CDR1 is SEHNR and CDR2 is FQNEAQ (reference sequence). The V segment lost 5 bases and the J segment 0 bases; nucleotides outside the gene matches: 6. Written as DNA, the CDR3 is TGTGCCAGCAGCACACCGGGACAGGGGATGAACACTGAAGCTTTCTTT. Amino acid sequence: CASSTPGQGMNTEAFF. Looking up the rest from reference TRBV7-9 and TRBJ1-1 gives the full variable domain: DTGVSQNPRHKITKRGQNVTFRCDPISEHNRLYWYRQTLGQGPEFLTYFQNEAQLEKSRLLSDRFSAERPKGSFSTLEIQRTEQGDSAMYLCASSTPGQGMNTEAFFGQGTRLTVV.

A single count supports this clonotype. The rearrangement uses TRBV18 and TRBJ2-5, with 12 bases matching TRBD2. The CDR3 loop spans 15 amino acids. Germline CDR1 reads KGHSH; CDR2 reads LQKENI. The ends lost 2 bases at V and 2 bases at J; junction bases unmatched: 0. The chain's CDR3 is CASSPGLAGQETQYF. CDR3 bases: TGTGCCAGCTCACCAGGACTAGCGGGGCAAGAGACCCAGTACTTC.